The 30 T cell receptor beta chains presented below share a single source sample, sequenced in a study of T cell clusters in autoimmune cytopenias. Multiplex touch-down PCR amplified TRB using TRB-A and TRB-B pools in one tube. TCRdb reworked the multiplex PCR reads into one entry per CDR3 protein, no DNA. Its clone listing holds more than 9,000 distinct CDR3 sequences. About 37,500 genome equivalents of blood DNA were amplified for TRB. This same sample was also taken into another study, of T cell repertoires in aging, cancer and after chemotherapy.

The sequenced material came from peripheral blood. All receptors derive from a human donor in good health.

This chain uses TRBV27 with TRBJ1-6; TCRdb gives TRBD1 as the D gene, but with no DNA this cannot be confirmed. In germline, CDR1 is MNHEY, CDR2 SMNVEV (reference sequence). The CDR3 is made up of 18 amino acids. The CDR3 spells CASSLSIGGALTNSPLHF.

This clonotype is medium-sized by frequency. This chain joins TRBV7-2 and TRBJ1-2. Looked up from germline, CDR1 is SGHTA and CDR2 is FQGNSA. This CDR3 has 15 residues. CDR3 in amino acids: CASSPSRTSGYGYTF.

This clonotype is medium-sized by frequency. V is TRBV6-2 or TRBV6-3 and J is TRBJ2-7; no DNA is available, so the TRBD1 call from TCRdb remains unchecked. The CDR3 spans 14 residues. Germline V gene lookup returns CDR1 MNHEY and CDR2 SVGEGT. CDR3 in amino acids: CASSWDTNSYEQYF.

This clonotype ranks as medium-sized in terms of frequency. The chain combines TRBV27 with TRBJ1-6; without DNA, the TCRdb call of TRBD1 cannot be checked. This CDR3 is built from 17 residues. Germline CDR1 reads MNHEY; CDR2 reads SMNVEV (reference sequence). CDR3 region: CASSWAGGAGSNSPLHF.

The V call is TRBV6-2 or TRBV6-3, the J call TRBJ2-7. Germline CDR1 reads MNHEY; CDR2 reads SVGEGT. The CDR3 covers 16 residues. The CDR3 reads CASSYSISIGNTEQYF.

The CDR3 here is CATSDSGQDTDTQYF. The chain has TRBV24-1 and TRBJ2-3; TCRdb lists TRBD1, though no DNA is available to test this call. The CDR3 consists of 15 residues. The V gene's germline CDR1 is KGHDR and CDR2 SFDVKD.

This chain connects TRBV12-3 or TRBV12-4 to TRBJ2-2; TCRdb selects TRBD2, and the lack of DNA leaves this call unchecked. This CDR3 contains 18 residues. The CDR3 is CASSQGSLAGGFNGELFF.

The genes are TRBV27 and TRBJ1-5; the D call from TCRdb, TRBD1, cannot be confirmed without DNA. The CDR3 loop spans 15 amino acids. Looked up from germline, CDR1 is MNHEY and CDR2 is SMNVEV (reference sequence). Here the CDR3 reads CATSPGQLGNQPQHF.

The rearrangement joins TRBV6-5 to TRBJ1-6. CDR3 length: 14 residues. The germline V gene has CDR1 MNHEY and CDR2 SVGAGI. CDR3 region: CASSYSAEESPLHF.

This sequence joins TRBV19 and TRBJ2-7. Germline CDR1 and CDR2: LNHDA and SQIVND (reference sequence). The CDR3 has 14 amino acids. This CDR3 is CASSVGGGPYEQYF. The complete variable domain, with remaining parts taken from reference TRBV19 and TRBJ2-7, reads DGGITQSPKYLFRKEGQNVTLSCEQNLNHDAMYWYRQDPGQGLRLIYYSQIVNDFQKGDIAEGYSVSREKKESFPLTVTSAQKNPTAFYLCASSVGGGPYEQYFGPGTRLTVT.

Its frequency marks this clonotype as medium-sized (0.01 to 0.1%). The chain joins TRBV19 to TRBJ1-1; the D gene TCRdb calls, TRBD1, cannot be checked with no DNA. The CDR3 is 14 amino acids. CDR1 is LNHDA and CDR2 is SQIVND in the germline V gene (reference sequence). CDR3 loop: CASSSPGMNTEAFF.

The rearrangement links TRBV7-9 to TRBJ2-5. The CDR3 runs 15 residues. The germline V gene has CDR1 SEHNR and CDR2 FQNEAQ (reference sequence). This CDR3 is CASSLRLASQETQYF.

The rearrangement uses TRBV4-3 and TRBJ1-2; the D gene TCRdb calls, TRBD1, cannot be checked with no DNA. Germline CDR1 LGHNA, CDR2 YSLEER. The CDR3 is 14 amino acids. The CDR3 is CASSHWGQGYGYTF.

The chain couples TRBV28 to TRBJ2-7; there is no DNA to check the TCRdb D call of TRBD1. This CDR3 has 17 residues. Looked up from germline, CDR1 is MDHEN and CDR2 is SYDVKM. The CDR3 sequence is CASSKVGGGQGGYEQYF.

The J gene is TRBJ2-2, the V gene TRBV5-6; the D call from TCRdb, TRBD1, cannot be confirmed without DNA. The CDR3 totals 14 residues. The germline CDR1 and CDR2 sequences are SGHDT and YYEEEE. This CDR3 is CASSHRGHTGELFF.

The chain links TRBV20-1 to TRBJ2-7; with no DNA, the TCRdb D assignment of TRBD2 cannot be verified. Looked up from germline, CDR1 is DFQATT and CDR2 is SNEGSKA (reference sequence). The CDR3 runs to 15 residues. CDR3: CSARGPAHTSNEQYF.

This clonotype is labeled medium-sized based on frequency. The chain is built from TRBV6-5 and TRBJ2-7; TCRdb proposes TRBD1, but this gene call is untestable without DNA. The length of the CDR3 is 16 residues. In germline, CDR1 is MNHEY, CDR2 SVGAGI. Here the CDR3 reads CASRLTPRDTAYEQYF.

This clonotype counts as medium-sized by frequency. The chain recombines TRBV27 with TRBJ1-1; TCRdb selects TRBD1, and the lack of DNA leaves this call unchecked. CDR3 length: 12 residues. Germline assignment: CDR1 MNHEY and CDR2 SMNVEV (reference sequence). The CDR3 is CASSTPGSEAFF.

The rearrangement joins TRBV6-2 or TRBV6-3 to TRBJ1-2; TCRdb calls TRBD1, which cannot be checked without DNA. The CDR3 runs to 15 residues. Germline CDR1 MNHEY, CDR2 SVGEGT. Here the CDR3 reads CASSRQGASNYGYTF.

The V gene is TRBV5-5, the J gene TRBJ1-2. Germline V gives CDR1 SGHKS, CDR2 YYEKEE (reference sequence). The CDR3 is made up of 15 amino acids. CDR3 loop: CASSLGETKLYGYTF.

V gene TRBV4-1 combines with J gene TRBJ2-1; the D gene TCRdb calls, TRBD2, cannot be checked with no DNA. Germline CDR1 and CDR2: MGHRA and YSYEKL. CDR3 size: 15 residues. The CDR3 protein is CASSQLGLAHNEQFF.

The J gene is TRBJ2-2, the V gene TRBV7-2; TCRdb gives TRBD1 as the D gene, but with no DNA this cannot be confirmed. The CDR3 length is 15 residues. The germline CDR1 and CDR2 sequences are SGHTA and FQGNSA. CDR3 protein: CASRFTQGGTGELFF.

The genes are TRBV28 and TRBJ1-4. Germline assignment: CDR1 MDHEN and CDR2 SYDVKM. This CDR3 has 17 residues. CDR3 protein: CASSFLTFNRRNEKLFF.

The chain combines TRBV24-1 with TRBJ2-2; TCRdb calls TRBD1, which cannot be checked without DNA. Looked up from germline, CDR1 is KGHDR and CDR2 is SFDVKD. The CDR3 spans 16 residues. The CDR3: CATSGTGTGGTGELFF.

The chain carries TRBV20-1 and TRBJ1-5; TCRdb outputs TRBD1, but without DNA this stays unchecked. The CDR3 covers 14 residues. The germline gives CDR1 DFQATT, CDR2 SNEGSKA (reference sequence). The CDR3 region is CSARAPGSNQPQHF.

CDR3 amino acids: CASSLSVLQGQETQYF. This chain joins TRBV5-5 and TRBJ2-5; TCRdb proposes TRBD1, but this gene call is untestable without DNA. Germline CDR1 and CDR2: SGHKS and YYEKEE (reference sequence). The CDR3 runs to 16 residues.

This chain connects TRBV15 to TRBJ1-4. Germline values: CDR1 LNHNV, CDR2 YYDKDF (reference sequence). The CDR3 covers 15 residues. CDR3: CATSRDGATNEKLFF.

Frequency places this clonotype as medium-sized. V gene TRBV7-9 combines with J gene TRBJ2-3. CDR1 is SEHNR, CDR2 FQNEAQ, per germline (reference sequence). The CDR3 totals 16 residues. The chain's CDR3 is CASSLIGHKDKGTQYF.

This clonotype is called medium-sized based on its frequency. The V gene is TRBV6-5, the J gene TRBJ2-7; checking the TCRdb D call of TRBD1 is not possible without DNA. Germline V gene sequence: CDR1 MNHEY, CDR2 SVGAGI. The length of the CDR3 is 16 residues. The CDR3 here is CASSYSSGQGSYEQYF.

V usage is TRBV12-3 or TRBV12-4 and J usage is TRBJ1-1; TCRdb gives TRBD1 as the D gene, but with no DNA this cannot be confirmed. The CDR3 is 15 residues long. The CDR3 sequence: CASDFGDRGNTEAFF.